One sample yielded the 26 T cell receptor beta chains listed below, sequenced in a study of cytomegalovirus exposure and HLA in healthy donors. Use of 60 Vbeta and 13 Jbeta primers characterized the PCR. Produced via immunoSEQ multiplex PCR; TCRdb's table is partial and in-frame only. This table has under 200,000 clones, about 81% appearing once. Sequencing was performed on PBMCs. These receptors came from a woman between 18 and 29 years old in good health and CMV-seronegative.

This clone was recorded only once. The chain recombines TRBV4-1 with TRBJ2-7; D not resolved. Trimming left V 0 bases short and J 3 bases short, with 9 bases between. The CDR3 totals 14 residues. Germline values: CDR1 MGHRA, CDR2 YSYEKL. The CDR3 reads CASSQDHSNYEQYF. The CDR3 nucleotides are TGCGCCAGCAGCCAAGATCACAGTAACTACGAGCAGTACTTC.

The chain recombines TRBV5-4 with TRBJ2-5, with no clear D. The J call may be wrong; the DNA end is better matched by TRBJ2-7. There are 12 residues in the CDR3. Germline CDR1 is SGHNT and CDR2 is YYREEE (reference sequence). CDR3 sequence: CASSSGNYEQYF. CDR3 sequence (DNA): TGTGCCAGCAGCTCCGGAAACTACGAGCAGTACTTC.

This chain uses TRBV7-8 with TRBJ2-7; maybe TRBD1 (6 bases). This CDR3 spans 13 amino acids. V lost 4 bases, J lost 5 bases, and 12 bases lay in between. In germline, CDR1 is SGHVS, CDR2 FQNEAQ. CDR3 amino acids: CASSSSTGHEQYF. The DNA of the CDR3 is TGTGCCAGCAGCTCCAGTACAGGGCACGAGCAGTACTTC. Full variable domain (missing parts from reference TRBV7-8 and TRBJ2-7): GAGVSQSPRYKVAKRGQDVALRCDPISGHVSLFWYQQALGQGPEFLTYFQNEAQLDKSGLPSDRFFAERPEGSVSTLKIQRTQQEDSAVYLCASSSSTGHEQYFGPGTRLTVT.

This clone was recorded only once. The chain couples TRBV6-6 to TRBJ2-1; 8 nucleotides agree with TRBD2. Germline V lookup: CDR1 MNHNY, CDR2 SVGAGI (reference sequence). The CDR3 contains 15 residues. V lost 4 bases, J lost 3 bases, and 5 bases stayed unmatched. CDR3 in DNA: TGTGCCAGCAGTTCGACGGGACTAGACTACAATGAGCAGTTCTTC. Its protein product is CASSSTGLDYNEQFF.

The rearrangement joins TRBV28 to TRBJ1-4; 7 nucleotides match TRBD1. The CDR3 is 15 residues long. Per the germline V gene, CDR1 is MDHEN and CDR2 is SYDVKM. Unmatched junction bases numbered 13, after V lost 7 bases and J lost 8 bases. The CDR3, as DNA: TGTGCCAGCATTACCCGACAGGGAGCGAGAGAAAAACTGTTTTTT. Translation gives CASITRQGAREKLFF.

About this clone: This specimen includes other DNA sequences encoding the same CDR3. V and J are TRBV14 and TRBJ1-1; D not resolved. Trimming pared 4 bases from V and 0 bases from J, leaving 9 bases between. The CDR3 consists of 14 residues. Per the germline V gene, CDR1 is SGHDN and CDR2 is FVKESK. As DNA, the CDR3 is TGTGCCAGCAGCCCGCCGGGGATGAACACTGAAGCTTTCTTT. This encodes CASSPPGMNTEAFF.

Written as DNA, the CDR3 is TGTGCCAGCAGTCCCGTTCGGGGAAAGCAGTTCTTC. Translation gives CASSPVRGKQFF. The chain has TRBV5-4 and TRBJ2-1; tentatively, D is TRBD2 (5 bases). Trimming took 5 bases from V and 11 from J, leaving 14 bases between them. The CDR3 is 12 residues long. Germline V gives CDR1 SGHNT, CDR2 YYREEE (reference sequence).

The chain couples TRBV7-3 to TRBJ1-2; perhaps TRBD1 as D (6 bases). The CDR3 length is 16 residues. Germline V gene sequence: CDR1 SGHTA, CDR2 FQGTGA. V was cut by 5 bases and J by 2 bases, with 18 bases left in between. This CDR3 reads CASSLALGQGNYGYTF. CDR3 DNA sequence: TGTGCCAGCAGCCTAGCCTTGGGACAAGGCAACTATGGCTACACCTTC.

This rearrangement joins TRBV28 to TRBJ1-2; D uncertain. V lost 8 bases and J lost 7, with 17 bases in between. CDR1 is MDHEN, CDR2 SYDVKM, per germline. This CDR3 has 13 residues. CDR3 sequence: CASHTGGERGYTF. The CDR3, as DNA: TGTGCCAGCCACACCGGAGGCGAGCGTGGCTACACCTTC.

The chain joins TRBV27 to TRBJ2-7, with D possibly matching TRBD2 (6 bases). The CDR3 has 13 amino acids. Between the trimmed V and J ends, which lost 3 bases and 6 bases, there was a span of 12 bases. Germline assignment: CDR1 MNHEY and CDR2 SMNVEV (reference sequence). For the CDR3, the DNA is TGTGCCAGCAGTTTTTGGGGGGAGGTCGAGCAGTACTTC. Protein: CASSFWGEVEQYF.

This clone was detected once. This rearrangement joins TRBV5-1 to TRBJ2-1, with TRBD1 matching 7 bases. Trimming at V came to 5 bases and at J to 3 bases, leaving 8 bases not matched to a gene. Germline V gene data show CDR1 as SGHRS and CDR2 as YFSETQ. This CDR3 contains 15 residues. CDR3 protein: CASSLVGQNYNEQFF. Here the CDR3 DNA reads TGCGCCAGCAGTCTGGTGGGACAGAACTACAATGAGCAGTTCTTC. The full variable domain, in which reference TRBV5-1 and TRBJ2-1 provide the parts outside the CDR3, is KAGVTQTPRYLIKTRGQQVTLSCSPISGHRSVSWYQQTPGQGLQFLFEYFSETQRNKGNFPGRFSGRQFSNSRSEMNVSTLELGDSALYLCASSLVGQNYNEQFFGPGTRLTVL.

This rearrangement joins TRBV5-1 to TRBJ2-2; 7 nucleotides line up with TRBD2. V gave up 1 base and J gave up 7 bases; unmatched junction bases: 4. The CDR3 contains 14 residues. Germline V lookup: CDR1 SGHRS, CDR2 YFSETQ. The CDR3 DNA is TGCGCCAGCAGCTTGTTCAGGGAGGGCGGGGAGCTGTTTTTT. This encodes CASSLFREGGELFF. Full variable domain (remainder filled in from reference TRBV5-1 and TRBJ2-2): KAGVTQTPRYLIKTRGQQVTLSCSPISGHRSVSWYQQTPGQGLQFLFEYFSETQRNKGNFPGRFSGRQFSNSRSEMNVSTLELGDSALYLCASSLFREGGELFFGEGSRLTVL.

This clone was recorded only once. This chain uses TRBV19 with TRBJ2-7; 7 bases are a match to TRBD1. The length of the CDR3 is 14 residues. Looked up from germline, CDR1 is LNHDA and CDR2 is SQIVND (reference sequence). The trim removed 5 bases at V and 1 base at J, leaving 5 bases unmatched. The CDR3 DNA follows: TGTGCCAGTAGTCACGGACAGGCATCCTACGAGCAGTACTTC. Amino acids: CASSHGQASYEQYF.

CDR3 amino acids: CASSPGCVISYEQYF. As DNA, the CDR3 is TGTGCCAGCAGCCCCGGGTGTGTGATCTCCTACGAGCAGTACTTC. The chain combines TRBV12-1 with TRBJ2-7; the table gives TRBD2 as D, unverified against the DNA. TRBV12-1 is given as a pseudogene. The CDR3 is 15 residues long.

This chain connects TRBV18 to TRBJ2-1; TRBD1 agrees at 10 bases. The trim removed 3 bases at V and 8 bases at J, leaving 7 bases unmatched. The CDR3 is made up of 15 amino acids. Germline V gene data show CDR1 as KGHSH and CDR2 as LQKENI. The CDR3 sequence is CASSPRQGAGDEQFF. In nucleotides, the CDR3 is TGTGCCAGCTCACCCCGACAGGGGGCAGGGGATGAGCAGTTCTTC. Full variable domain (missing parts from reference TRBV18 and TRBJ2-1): NAGVMQNPRHLVRRRGQEARLRCSPMKGHSHVYWYRQLPEEGLKFMVYLQKENIIDESGMPKERFSAEFPKEGPSILRIQQVVRGDSAAYFCASSPRQGAGDEQFFGPGTRLTVL.

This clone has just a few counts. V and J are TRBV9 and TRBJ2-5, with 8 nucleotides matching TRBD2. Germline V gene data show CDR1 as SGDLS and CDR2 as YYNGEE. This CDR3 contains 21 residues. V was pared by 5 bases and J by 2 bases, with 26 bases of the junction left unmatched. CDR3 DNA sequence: TGTGCCAGCAGTCGCGGCCTCGCAACGGGAGGGGGTCGCGAAGCACAAGAGACCCAGTACTTC. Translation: CASSRGLATGGGREAQETQYF.

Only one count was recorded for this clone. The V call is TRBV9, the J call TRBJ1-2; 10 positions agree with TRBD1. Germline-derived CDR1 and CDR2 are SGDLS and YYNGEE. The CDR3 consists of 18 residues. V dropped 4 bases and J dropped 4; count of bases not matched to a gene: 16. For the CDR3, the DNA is TGTGCCAGCAGCTCCCGTGTGGGGCGAGGGACAGGGGCCTATGGCTACACCTTC. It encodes CASSSRVGRGTGAYGYTF.

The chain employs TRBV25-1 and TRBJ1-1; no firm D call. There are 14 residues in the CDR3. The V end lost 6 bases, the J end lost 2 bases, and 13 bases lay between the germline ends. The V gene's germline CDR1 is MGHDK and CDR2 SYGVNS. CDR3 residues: CASRTGGSNTEAFF. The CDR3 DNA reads TGTGCCAGCAGGACCGGAGGGAGTAACACTGAAGCTTTCTTT.

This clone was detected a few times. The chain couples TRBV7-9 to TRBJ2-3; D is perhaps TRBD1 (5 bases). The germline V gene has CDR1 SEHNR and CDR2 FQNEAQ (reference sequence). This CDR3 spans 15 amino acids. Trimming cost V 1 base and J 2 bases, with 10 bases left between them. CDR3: CASSLVQGYTDTQYF. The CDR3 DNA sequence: TGTGCCAGCAGCTTAGTGCAGGGATACACAGATACGCAGTATTTT.

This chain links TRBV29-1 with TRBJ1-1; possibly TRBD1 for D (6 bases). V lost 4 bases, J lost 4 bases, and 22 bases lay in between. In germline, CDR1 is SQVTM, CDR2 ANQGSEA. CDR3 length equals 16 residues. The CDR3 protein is CSVGRGGTGWTTEAFF. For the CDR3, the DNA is TGCAGCGTTGGGAGGGGGGGAACAGGGTGGACCACTGAAGCTTTCTTT.

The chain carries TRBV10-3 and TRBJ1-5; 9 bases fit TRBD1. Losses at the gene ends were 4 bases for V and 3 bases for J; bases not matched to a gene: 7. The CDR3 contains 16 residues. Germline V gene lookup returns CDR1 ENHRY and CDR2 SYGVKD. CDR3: CAISGGTGRDNQPQHF. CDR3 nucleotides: TGTGCCATCAGTGGCGGGACAGGGAGGGACAATCAGCCCCAGCATTTT.

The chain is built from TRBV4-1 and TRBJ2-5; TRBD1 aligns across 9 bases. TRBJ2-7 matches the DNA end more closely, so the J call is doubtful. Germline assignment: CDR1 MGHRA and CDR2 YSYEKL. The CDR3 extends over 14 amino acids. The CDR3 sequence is CASSRRDRDYEQYF. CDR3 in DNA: TGCGCCAGCAGCCGGAGGGACAGGGACTACGAGCAGTACTTC.

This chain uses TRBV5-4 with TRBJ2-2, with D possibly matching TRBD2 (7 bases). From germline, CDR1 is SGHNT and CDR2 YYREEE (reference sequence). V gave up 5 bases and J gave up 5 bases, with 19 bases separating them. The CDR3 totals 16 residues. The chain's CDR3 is CASSSGGARRTGELFF. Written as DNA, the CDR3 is TGTGCCAGCAGTAGTGGGGGGGCCCGGAGAACCGGGGAGCTGTTTTTT.

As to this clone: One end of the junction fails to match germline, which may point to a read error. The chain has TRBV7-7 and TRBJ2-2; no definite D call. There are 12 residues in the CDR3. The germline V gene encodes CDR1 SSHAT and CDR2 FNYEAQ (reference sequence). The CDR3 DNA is TGTGCTAGCAGCTCATTCACCGGGGAGCTGTTTTTT. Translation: CASSSFTGELFF. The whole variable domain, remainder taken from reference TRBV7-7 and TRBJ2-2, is GAGVSQSPRYKVTKRGQDVTLRCDPISSHATLYWYQQALGQGPEFLTYFNYEAQPDKSGLPSDRFSAERPEGSISTLTIQRTEQRDSAMYRCASSSFTGELFFGEGSRLTVL.

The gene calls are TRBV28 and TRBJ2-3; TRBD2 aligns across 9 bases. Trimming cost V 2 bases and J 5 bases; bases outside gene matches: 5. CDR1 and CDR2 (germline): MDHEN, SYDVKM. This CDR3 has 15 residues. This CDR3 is CASSLVRAGGDTQYF. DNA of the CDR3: TGTGCCAGCAGTTTAGTCCGAGCGGGGGGAGATACGCAGTATTTT.

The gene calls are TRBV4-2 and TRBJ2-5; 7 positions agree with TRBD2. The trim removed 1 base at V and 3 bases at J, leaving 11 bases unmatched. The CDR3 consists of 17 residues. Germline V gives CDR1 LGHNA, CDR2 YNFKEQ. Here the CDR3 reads CASSQGSGLEVKETQYF. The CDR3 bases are TGTGCCAGCAGCCAAGGGTCAGGACTAGAGGTGAAAGAGACCCAGTACTTC.